This T cell receptor (beta chain) was captured by sequencing in a study of memory CD4+ T cells and cytomegalovirus serostatus. On the study more broadly: Healthy Belgian adult donors included several CMV-positive and 24 CMV-negative people. Study-wide points: Of under 200 reported CMV TCRbeta sequences, some 70 were found in memory CD4+ repertoires.

In the study's own analysis: After removing out-of-frame reads, around 2,100,000 distinct TCRbeta sequences remained. Sequenced by immunoSEQ multiplex PCR; TCRdb stores in-frame clones only, minus some. V and J calls and clone size are copied from that table; D and trimming were computed from the DNA. The sample has some 48,000 clones; around 78% are singletons. This clone was seen a handful of times. As yet, its antigen is unknown. The sort gate was single viable CD3+CD4+CD8-CD45RO+ cells for memory CD4+ T cells. Sequenced material: memory CD4+ T cells from blood. The TCR was taken from an adult in good health and CMV-seronegative.

CDR3 in amino acids: CASSISEGRPLHF. DNA for the CDR3: TGTGCCAGTAGTATTTCCGAGGGCAGGCCCCTCCACTTT. The chain couples TRBV19 to TRBJ1-6; no definite D call. Trimming left V 3 bases short and J 13 bases short, with 13 bases between. The CDR3 sequence is 13 residues long. CDR1 is LNHDA, CDR2 SQIVND, per germline (reference sequence).